The T cell receptor (beta chain) under discussion was sequenced for a study of T cell responses to AZD1222 COVID-19 vaccine. Study-wide findings and caveats: Baseline seropositivity characterized only a handful of AZD1222 recipients. The donors showed a predominance of white British ancestry and of females, with possible underestimation of clonal diversity.

Profiled with immunoSEQ multiplex PCR; TCRdb holds only in-frame clones, not every one. The data show roughly 140,000 clones, 88% seen once. With V trimmed by 6 bases and J by 10 bases, 10 bases remained unmatched. Germline lookup yields CDR1 MNHEY and CDR2 SMNVEV (reference sequence). The CDR3 contains 14 residues. This clone has only a few counts. Its antigen remains unidentified. The receptor was derived from an adult who received the AZD1222 COVID-19 vaccine. The gene calls are TRBV27 and TRBJ2-1; 9 bases fit TRBD1. The specimen was peripheral blood, collected 28 days after the second AZD1222 dose. The CDR3 DNA reads as TGTGCCAGCAGGCCGACAGGGGGAAGGGGGGAGCAGTTCTTC. As protein: CASRPTGGRGEQFF.